This is a list of T cell receptor beta chains from one sample in a study of regulatory T cells in long-lasting Graves disease. TCRdb independently ran MiXCR on the multiplex PCR reads; one entry per CDR3 protein. The table includes roughly 400,000 distinct CDR3 sequences, about 20% detected once. This sample comprised peripheral blood mononuclear cells (PBMCs), obtained when the disease was refractory, from a patient treated with antithyroid drugs. These receptors all come from a female donor with Graves disease. CDR3s include the opening cysteine and the closing phenylalanine or tryptophan. D genes are given only for firm matches. Clone sizes are given selectively: once, few, many, or a class where the clone is expanded.

TRBV15	few	.	TRBJ2-2	CATSRDGLNTGELFF	TGTGCCACCAGCAGAGATGGACTAAACACCGGGGAGCTGTTTTTT
TRBV7-9	few	.	TRBJ2-2	CASDDTGELFF	TGTGCCTCGGACGACACCGGGGAGCTGTTTTTT
TRBV20-1	few	.	TRBJ2-5	CSARGLAHRQETQYF	TGCAGTGCTAGAGGGTTGGCACACCGACAAGAGACCCAGTACTTC
TRBV19	few	TRBD2	TRBJ2-3	CASSGTSGTDTQYF	TGTGCCAGTAGCGGGACTAGCGGGACAGATACGCAGTATTTT
TRBV7-2	once	.	TRBJ2-1	CASSPLTAAYNEQFF	TGTGCCAGCAGTCCTCTGACGGCCGCCTACAATGAGCAGTTCTTC
TRBV28	many	.	TRBJ2-1	CASSLPPAEQFF	TGTGCCAGCAGTCTCCCCCCCGCAGAGCAGTTCTTC
TRBV30	few	TRBD1	TRBJ2-7	CAWSLGGGSDEQYF	TGTGCCTGGAGCTTAGGGGGCGGATCGGACGAGCAGTACTTC
TRBV12-3/TRBV12-4	.	TRBD2	TRBJ2-1	CASSSAGLTRNEQFF	TGTGCCAGCAGTTCAGCGGGACTTACCAGGAATGAGCAGTTCTTC
TRBV7-3	few	.	TRBJ2-2	CASSQGVTGELFF	TGTGCCAGCAGCCAAGGGGTTACCGGGGAGCTGTTTTTT
TRBV9	few	TRBD2	TRBJ2-1	CASSAPGLASYNEQFF	TGTGCCAGCAGCGCTCCGGGACTAGCGTCCTACAATGAGCAGTTCTTC
TRBV30	few	.	TRBJ2-7	CAWRQGGHEQYF	TGTGCCTGGCGTCAGGGGGGGCACGAGCAGTACTTC
TRBV2	many	.	TRBJ2-4	CASSESLAKNIQYF	TGCGCCAGCAGTGAGAGCCTGGCCAAAAACATTCAGTACTTC
TRBV7-2	.	TRBD2	TRBJ2-7	CASSLDYPGTSGSFEEQYF	TGTGCCAGCAGCTTAGATTACCCGGGGACTAGCGGGAGCTTTGAAGAGCAGTACTTC
TRBV20-1	many	.	TRBJ2-7	CSARYESSYEQYF	TGCAGTGCTCGATATGAAAGCTCCTACGAGCAGTACTTC
TRBV7-9	.	TRBD1	TRBJ2-5	CASTGTVQETQYF	TGTGCCAGCACCGGGACAGTTCAAGAGACCCAGTACTTC
TRBV14	.	TRBD2	TRBJ2-2	CASSRGLAENTGELFF	TGTGCCAGCAGCCGTGGGCTAGCGGAAAACACCGGGGAGCTGTTTTTT
TRBV4-2	few	.	TRBJ1-2	CASSQDPSELRGYTF	TGTGCCAGCAGCCAAGATCCGAGCGAACTGAGGGGCTACACCTTC
TRBV12-3/TRBV12-4	many	TRBD2	TRBJ2-2	CASSRTSATGELFF	TGTGCCAGCAGCAGGACTAGCGCTACCGGGGAGCTGTTTTTT
TRBV6-2/TRBV6-3	few	.	TRBJ2-7	CASSYNDARQYF	TGTGCCAGCAGTTACAATGACGCAAGGCAGTACTTC
TRBV19	.	TRBD2	TRBJ2-4	CASSHSPVGGSSNIQYF	TGTGCCAGTAGCCACTCCCCGGTTGGCGGGAGTTCGAACATTCAGTACTTC
TRBV29-1	few	TRBD1	TRBJ1-2	CSVETGGDYYGYTF	TGCAGCGTCGAGACAGGGGGAGACTACTATGGCTACACCTTC
TRBV29-1	many	TRBD1	TRBJ1-5	CSVKAGTGGNQPQHF	TGCAGCGTTAAAGCCGGGACAGGCGGCAATCAGCCCCAGCATTTT
TRBV27	many	.	TRBJ1-1	CASRNAGGTEAFF	TGTGCCAGCAGAAACGCCGGGGGCACTGAAGCTTTCTTT
TRBV7-2	.	TRBD2	TRBJ2-7	CASSFATGTSGTPSLTYEQYF	TGTGCCAGCAGCTTCGCCACCGGGACTAGCGGGACCCCTTCTTTGACCTACGAGCAGTACTTC
TRBV7-9	.	.	TRBJ1-4	CASSSPLGQTATNEKLFF	TGTGCCAGCAGTTCCCCCCTGGGGCAGACCGCAACTAATGAAAAACTGTTTTTT
TRBV27	.	.	TRBJ1-3	CASSFSAGFAGNTIYF	TGTGCCAGCAGTTTTTCGGCAGGATTTGCTGGAAACACCATATATTTT
TRBV12-3/TRBV12-4	many	TRBD2	TRBJ2-5	CASRMTSGRGETQYF	TGTGCCAGCAGAATGACTAGCGGGAGGGGAGAGACCCAGTACTTC
TRBV12-5	many	.	TRBJ1-2	CASGLMGPYGYTF	TGTGCTAGTGGTTTGATGGGGCCCTATGGCTACACCTTC
TRBV9	.	TRBD2	TRBJ2-2	CASSATGLAPGELFF	TGTGCCAGCAGCGCAACAGGACTAGCGCCCGGGGAGCTGTTTTTT